This T cell receptor (beta chain) was sequenced during a study of blood T cell repertoires in COVID-19. As handled by the study authors: Reference gene primer amplification yielded estimated nucleated cell counts. This table comes from immunoSEQ multiplex PCR, and its TCRdb copy is limited to in-frame clones, with some not included. V, J and clone size reflect that table, while D and trimming were determined from the DNA. The repertoire consists of 380,000 or so clones, with nearly 90% occurring once and the leading ten covering approximately 2.1%. The germline V gene encodes CDR1 MNHEY and CDR2 SMNVEV (reference sequence). V trimming: 8 bases; J trimming: 4 bases; junction bases outside the gene matches: 12. The length of the CDR3 is 15 residues.

The gene calls are TRBV27 and TRBJ1-2; 8 bases fit TRBD1. The sequence derives from a woman in her forties with acute COVID-19. Material for sequencing was PBMCs or T cells enriched from blood (not recorded which). The CDR3 sequence is CASGSGTGRTYGYTF. The CDR3 nucleotides are TGTGCCAGCGGTTCCGGGACAGGCCGGACCTATGGCTACACCTTC.